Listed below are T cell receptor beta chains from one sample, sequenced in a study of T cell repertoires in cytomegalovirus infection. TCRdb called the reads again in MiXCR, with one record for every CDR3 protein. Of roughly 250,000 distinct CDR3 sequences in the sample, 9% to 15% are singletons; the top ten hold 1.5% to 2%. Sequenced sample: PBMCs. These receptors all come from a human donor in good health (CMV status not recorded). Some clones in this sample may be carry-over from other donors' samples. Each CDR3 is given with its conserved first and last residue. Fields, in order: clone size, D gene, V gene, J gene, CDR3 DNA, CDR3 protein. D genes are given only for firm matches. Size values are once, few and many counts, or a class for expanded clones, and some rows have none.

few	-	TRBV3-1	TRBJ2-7	TGTGCCAGCAGCCACCCCGGACCATTGAGGGAGCAGTACTTC	CASSHPGPLREQYF
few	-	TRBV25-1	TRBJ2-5	TGTGCCAGCAGTGAAACGGCGACTACCGGGACCCAGTACTTC	CASSETATTGTQYF
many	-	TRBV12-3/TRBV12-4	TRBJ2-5	TGTGCCAGCAGCTACGTTAGCCAAGAGACCCAGTACTTC	CASSYVSQETQYF
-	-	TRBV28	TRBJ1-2	TGTGCCAGTAGAGACTATGGCTACACCTTC	CASRDYGYTF
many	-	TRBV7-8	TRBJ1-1	TGTGCCAGCAGCTTAGCGCTTCAGGGGTATAACACTGAAGCTTTCTTT	CASSLALQGYNTEAFF
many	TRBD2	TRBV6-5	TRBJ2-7	TGTGCCAGCAGTTATTCACGGACTAGCGGGAAGTCCTACGAGCAGTACTTC	CASSYSRTSGKSYEQYF
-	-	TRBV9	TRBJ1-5	TGTGCCAGCAGCCCGGCAGCGGAAGGCAATCAGCCCCAGCATTTT	CASSPAAEGNQPQHF
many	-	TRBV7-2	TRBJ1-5	TGTGCCAGCAGCCGTGGGAGGAATAGCAATCAGCCCCAGCATTTT	CASSRGRNSNQPQHF
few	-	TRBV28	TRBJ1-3	TGTGCCAGCAACGGGGGCACCCCTGGAAACACCATATATTTT	CASNGGTPGNTIYF
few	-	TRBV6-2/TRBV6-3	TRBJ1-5	TGTGCCAGCAGCTACGTTGCGACCAATCAGCCCCAGCATTTT	CASSYVATNQPQHF
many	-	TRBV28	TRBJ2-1	TGTGCCACCCAGGGGGGGCGATACCCCAATGAGCAGTTCTTC	CATQGGRYPNEQFF
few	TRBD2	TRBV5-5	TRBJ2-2	TGTGCCAGCAGCTTGGCCCCCAGCGGGAGTTCAGGGAGCACCGGGGAGCTGTTTTTT	CASSLAPSGSSGSTGELFF
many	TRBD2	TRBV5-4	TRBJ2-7	TGTGCCAGCAGCTTGGTGGGGGGGGTCGAGCAGTACTTC	CASSLVGGVEQYF
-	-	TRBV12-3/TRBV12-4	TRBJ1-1	TGTGCCAGCAGTTTCGGCCGGTCGTATACTGAAGCTTTCTTT	CASSFGRSYTEAFF
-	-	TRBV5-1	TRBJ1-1	TGCGCCAGCAGCTCCTATGGGGATGCTAGCACTGAAGCTTTCTTT	CASSSYGDASTEAFF
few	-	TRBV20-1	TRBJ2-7	TGCAGTGCTAGAGTTGCGGGAAGCCAAAGCGAGCAGTACTTC	CSARVAGSQSEQYF
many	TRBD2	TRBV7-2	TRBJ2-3	TGTGCCAGCAGCTTAGTCCGGGACTATCGCACAGATACGCAGTATTTT	CASSLVRDYRTDTQYF
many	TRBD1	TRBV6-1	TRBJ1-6	TGTGCCAGCAGTTATGACGGACAGGGGATTTCACCCCTCCACTTT	CASSYDGQGISPLHF
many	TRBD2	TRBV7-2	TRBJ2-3	TGTGCCAGCAGCTTAGGGGAGGGGTCCCCGACAGATACGCAGTATTTT	CASSLGEGSPTDTQYF
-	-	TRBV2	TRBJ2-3	TGTGCCAGCAGTGGGGGCTTAAGGGGCACAGATACGCAGTATTTT	CASSGGLRGTDTQYF
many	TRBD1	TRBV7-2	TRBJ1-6	TGTGCCAGCAGCCCGTCGAACAGGGGGAGCTCCTATAATTCACCCCTCCACTTT	CASSPSNRGSSYNSPLHF
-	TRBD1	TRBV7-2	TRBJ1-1	TGTGCCAGCAGCTTACCGACAGGGCACACTGAAGCTTTCTTT	CASSLPTGHTEAFF
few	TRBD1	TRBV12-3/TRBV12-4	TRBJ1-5	TGTGCCAGCAGTCCCGGGACAGGGTTAATAGGGCAGCCCCAGCATTTT	CASSPGTGLIGQPQHF
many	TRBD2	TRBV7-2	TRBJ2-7	TGTGCCAGCAGTTCAGCGGGAACCTACGAGCAGTACTTC	CASSSAGTYEQYF
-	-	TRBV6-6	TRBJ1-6	TGTGCCAGCAGGCGCACCAATTCACCCCTCCACTTT	CASRRTNSPLHF
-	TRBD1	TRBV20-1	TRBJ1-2	TGCAGTGCTAGAGTCGGCGGGGGAGGGGGCAAAGGCTACACCTTC	CSARVGGGGGKGYTF
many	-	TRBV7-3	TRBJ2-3	TGTGCCAGCAGCTTAGCCCGGGGGCCCACGGATACGCAGTATTTT	CASSLARGPTDTQYF
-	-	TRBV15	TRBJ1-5	TGTGCCACCAACGCGGGGGGCGATCAGCCCCAGCATTTT	CATNAGGDQPQHF
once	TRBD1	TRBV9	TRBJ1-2	TGTGCCAGCAGCACCGGGACAGCGGAGGGCCACACCTTC	CASSTGTAEGHTF
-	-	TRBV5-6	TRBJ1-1	TGTGCCAGCAGCTTCCTCTGGGGAACTGAAGCTTTCTTT	CASSFLWGTEAFF
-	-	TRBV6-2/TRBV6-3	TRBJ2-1	TGTGCCAGCAGTGCGACAGCGTCCTACAATGAGCAGTTCTTC	CASSATASYNEQFF
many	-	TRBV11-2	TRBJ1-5	TGTGCCAGCAGCTCCGACCCTAATCAGCCCCAGCATTTT	CASSSDPNQPQHF
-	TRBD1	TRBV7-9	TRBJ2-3	TGTGCCAGTCCTCCGGGACAGGGGGTCCCAGATACGCAGTATTTT	CASPPGQGVPDTQYF
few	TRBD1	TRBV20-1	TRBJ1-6	TGCAGTGCGACTCCGGGACAGGGGTATTCACCCCTCCACTTT	CSATPGQGYSPLHF
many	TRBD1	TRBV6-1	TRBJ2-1	TGTGCCAGCAGGGTCGGCCAGGGGGCAGGGGAGCAGTTCTTC	CASRVGQGAGEQFF
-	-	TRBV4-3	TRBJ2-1	TGCGCCAGCAGCCAAGAATGGGGATCCGTCAAGGAGCAGTTCTTC	CASSQEWGSVKEQFF
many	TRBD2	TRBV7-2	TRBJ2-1	TGTGCCAGCAGCCTCGACCGGGGACTAGCGGGACACACCGTGAATGAGCAGTTCTTC	CASSLDRGLAGHTVNEQFF
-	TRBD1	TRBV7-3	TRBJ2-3	TGTGCCAGCAGCTCTACAGGGGGCGAGGGTACGCAGTATTTT	CASSSTGGEGTQYF
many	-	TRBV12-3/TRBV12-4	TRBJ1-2	TGTGCCAGCACGCTCCATGGGCGAAATGGCTACACCTTC	CASTLHGRNGYTF
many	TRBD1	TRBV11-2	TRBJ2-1	TGTGCCAGCAGCAGAGATGGACAGGGGAATGAGCAGTTCTTC	CASSRDGQGNEQFF
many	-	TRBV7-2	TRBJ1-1	TGTGCCAGCAGCCCGCGAACAGGGTCAAAGGGGGAAGCTTTCTTT	CASSPRTGSKGEAFF
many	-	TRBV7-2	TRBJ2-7	TGTGCCAGCAGCCCAGGGTTGGGGGCAGGCCACGAGCAGTACTTC	CASSPGLGAGHEQYF
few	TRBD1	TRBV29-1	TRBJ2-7	TGCAGTGCCGGGACAGGGGTTGACGAGCAGTACTTC	CSAGTGVDEQYF
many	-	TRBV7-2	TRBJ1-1	TGTGCCAGCAGCTTCGGAGACCCAATTGAAGCTTTCTTT	CASSFGDPIEAFF
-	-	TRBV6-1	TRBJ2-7	TGTGCCAGCAGTGTAACGGGAGTCTACGAGCAGTACTTC	CASSVTGVYEQYF
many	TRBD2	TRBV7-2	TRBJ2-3	TGTGCCAGCAGCCGTAAAAGGGTTCGGGGGGAAGATACGCAGTATTTT	CASSRKRVRGEDTQYF
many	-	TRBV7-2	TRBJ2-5	TGTGCCAGCAGCTTAGAAAATAGCTTGGGAGAGACCCAGTACTTC	CASSLENSLGETQYF
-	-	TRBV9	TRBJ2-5	TGTGCCAGCAGCCGTCATAGAATTTCTGGGGAGACCCAGTACTTC	CASSRHRISGETQYF
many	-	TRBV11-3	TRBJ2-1	TGTGCCAGCAGCTATAGTTCGAACAAAGGCTACAATGAGCAGTTCTTC	CASSYSSNKGYNEQFF
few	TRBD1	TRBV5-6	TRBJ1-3	TGTGCCAGCAGCTTGGGACAGGGCCTCGGAAACACCATATATTTT	CASSLGQGLGNTIYF
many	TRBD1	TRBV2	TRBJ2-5	TGTGCCAGCAGTGTGGGACAGCCCCAAGAGACCCAGTACTTC	CASSVGQPQETQYF
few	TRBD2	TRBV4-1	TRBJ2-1	TGCGCCAGCAGCCAAGAGCTCGGGACTAGCGGGACCTACAATGAGCAGTTCTTC	CASSQELGTSGTYNEQFF
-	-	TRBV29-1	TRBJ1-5	TGCAGCGTCGCGCATAGCAATCAGCCCCAGCATTTT	CSVAHSNQPQHF
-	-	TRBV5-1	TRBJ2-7	TGCGCCAGCAGCTTGATGGGGATTGGCATAAACGAGCAGTACTTC	CASSLMGIGINEQYF
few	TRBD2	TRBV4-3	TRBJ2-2	TGCGCCAGCAGCCAAGATGACGCTAGCGGGAGGGCCGACGGGACCGGGGAGCTGTTTTTT	CASSQDDASGRADGTGELFF